The sequence of this T cell receptor beta chain was determined in a study of T-cell memory formation after mild COVID-19 listed by TCRdb under 2021. Background on the whole study: TCR sequence clusters from the two donors were largely donor specific. In a couple of donors, T-cell clones that expanded and contracted after mild COVID-19 were tracked by sequencing TCRalpha and TCRbeta repertoires over time. The cohort comprised two young, previously healthy adult volunteers, one female and one male. Study-wide findings and limitations: Contracting CD4+ clones turned up mainly in the CM and EM memory subsets, whereas EMRA was where CD8+ clones were enriched. The detection of some responding clones in pre-infection memory suggests that pre-existing cross-reactive memory T cells joined the SARS-CoV-2 response. Whether the second-wave clones peaking on day 37 were SARS-CoV-2 specific was not confirmed. From day 15 to 85, contracting clones showed balanced CD4/CD8 phenotypes, whereas a second wave of clones that expanded from day 15 to 37 leaned towards CD4+. Only two mild cases were covered in the study, and larger cohorts including severe cases with pre-infection samples were considered necessary.

Including the terminal cysteine and phenylalanine, the CDR3 comprises 11 residues. Just CDR3 DNA is preserved here, 33 bases in frame from base 1. Based on the germline V gene, the CDR1 and CDR2 sequences are SQVTM and ANQGSEA. The germline ends are 10 bases apart after V is trimmed by 7 bases and J by 4 bases. The run used an Illumina NovaSeq 6000. TCRalpha and TCRbeta cDNA libraries were built by 5'RACE with constant-segment primers, adding sample barcodes and unique molecular identifiers. RNA was extracted from every sample with Trizol reagent. Amplification of the libraries took two PCR steps, and the second step added a second sample barcode plus Illumina TruSeq adapters. Sequencing of libraries was performed on an Illumina NovaSeq with 2 x 150 bp paired-end reads. In the original analysis: Reads were demultiplexed and collapsed into UMI-guided consensus sequences with migec v1.2.7. Using mixcr v2.1.11, UMI consensuses were aligned to TRA and TRB V and J templates and then assembled into clonotypes. Expanded or contracted clonotypes were those called significant by both edgeR and NoisET, with noise models trained on biological replicates. edgeR calls used a false discovery rate-adjusted p below 0.01 and a log2 fold-change threshold of 1. As an exploratory analysis of dynamics, max-normalized trajectories of the 1000 most abundant clonotypes were examined with PCA combined with hierarchical clustering. Separately sequenced CD4+ and CD8+ repertoires were used to assign the CD4 or CD8 phenotype of responding clones. TCRdb redid the processing of the public reads, applying fastp at Q25 and MiXCR, and retained in-frame beta chains. For every CDR3 protein sequence, its rows merge into one entry that carries the most common genes and DNA. These V and J calls are TCRdb output, not the study's own analysis. Across this sample there are roughly 150,000 distinct CDR3 sequences, with roughly 14% seen only once. The top ten constitute 11% to 15% of the sample.

Ficoll-Paque density gradient centrifugation was the method used to isolate PBMCs. In the case of this clonotype: Its binding antigen is unknown. Base qualities are not at hand, and no much larger clone is one base apart.

This receptor was taken from an adult woman who had mild COVID-19 (a few samples of this study predate the infection). The sample titles of this study are shuffled in the database, so cell type and time point are left out; the donor was told from shared clones. The chain is encoded by TRBV29-1 joined to TRBJ1-1; perhaps TRBD1 is the D gene, with 5 bases matching. What was sequenced was PBMCs or a T cell subset sorted from them (not recorded which). Here is the DNA: TGCAGCGCCGGGGGAGGCACTGAAGCTTTCTTT. This encodes CSAGGGTEAFF. Reference TRBV29-1 and TRBJ1-1 proteins supply the regions before and after the CDR3; the full variable domain is: SAVISQKPSRDICQRGTSLTIQCQVDSQVTMMFWYRQQPGQSLTLIATANQGSEATYESGFVIDKFPISRPNLTFSTLTVSNMSPEDSSIYLCSAGGGTEAFFGQGTRLTVV.